Listed here is a single T cell receptor beta chain. At least ten counts were recorded for this clonotype. This clone's antigen is unknown. No base qualities exist here, and no much larger clone lies one base off it. Here V drops 5 bases and J drops 4 bases, and the junction holds 6 bases not matched to any gene. Its CDR3 holds 14 amino acids, cysteine through phenylalanine. Just the 42-base CDR3 DNA is kept, in frame starting at base 1. Per the germline V gene (reference sequence), LNHDA is the CDR1 and SQIVND is the CDR2. The treatment or condition label here, explained by the study, means: allogeneic hematopoietic cell transplantation with graft depleted of TCRalphabeta T cells and CD19 B cells. TCRalphabeta/CD19-depleted allogeneic hematopoietic cell grafts were given to the transplant recipients, all of whom were children. This record belongs to a study of T-cell reconstitution after alpha-beta-depleted transplantation in children listed by TCRdb under 2016. The study in broad terms: T-cell immune reconstitution after TCRalphabeta/CD19-depleted allogeneic hematopoietic cell transplantation in children was quantitatively tracked in the study by means of TCR repertoire profiling.

Library method: PCR. Sequenced on an Illumina HiSeq 2500. TCR libraries were prepared with molecular barcoding, using unique molecular identifiers to normalize TCRbeta repertoire quantification. TCRdb trimmed public reads at Q25 via fastp, called clones via MiXCR and kept in-frame beta chains. Rows are combined by CDR3 protein, so each entry shows the most common genes and DNA. A total of about 220,000 distinct CDR3 sequences appear in this sample, roughly 15% of them only once. About two fifths of the sample belongs to the ten largest clones. Study-level results and caveats: The high TCRbeta diversity at day 60 in some patients was ascribed to recipient T cells and intrathymic progenitors that had survived conditioning. Apparently early alphabetaT-cell count recovery about two months after transplant reportedly relied on only several hundred rapidly expanded clones derived from non-depleted graft cells. Hyperexpanded clone frequencies declined over subsequent months; after one year, T-cell counts and TCRbeta diversity were mostly attributed to newly produced T cells.

The chain is made from TRBV19 and TRBJ2-3, and TRBD2 matches 7 of the central bases. The source of this sequence is a male patient aged 2-15 years who had a stem cell transplant for acute lymphoblastic leukemia, so the T cells may come from the graft donor. The material was PBMCs, mostly from graft donor cells, obtained 360 days after TCRalphabeta/CD19-depleted stem cell transplant. The CDR3 sequence is CASSEAGIADTQYF. The DNA reads TGTGCCAGTAGTGAAGCGGGGATCGCAGATACGCAGTATTTT.